The 10 T cell receptor beta chains reported below all come from one sample, sequenced in a study of T cell changes during pregnancy in multiple sclerosis. Measured with immunoSEQ multiplex PCR; TCRdb has only the in-frame clones, and not every one. The sample has roughly 90,000 clones, 85% to 95% seen once. The specimen was peripheral blood, collected in the first trimester of pregnancy. These receptors all come from a female donor with multiple sclerosis, enrolled in a pregnancy study.

The chain recombines TRBV4-1 with TRBJ2-1, with 9 positions matching TRBD1. Germline V gene lookup returns CDR1 MGHRA and CDR2 YSYEKL. The CDR3 sequence is 14 residues long. J was trimmed by 6 bases and V by 7 bases; bases with no gene match: 7. CDR3 in DNA: TGCGCCAGCACCGGGACAGGGATCCCCAATGAGCAGTTCTTC. This codes for CASTGTGIPNEQFF.

This chain uses TRBV7-6 with TRBJ1-1; D is unclear. Germline V gene lookup returns CDR1 SGHVS and CDR2 FNYEAQ. The CDR3 loop spans 12 amino acids. V was trimmed by 1 base and J by 4 bases, leaving 4 bases between them. CDR3 nucleotide sequence: TGTGCCAGCAGCTTAGAGAGCACTGAAGCTTTCTTT. This codes for CASSLESTEAFF.

The gene calls are TRBV6-5 and TRBJ2-7; possible D gene TRBD2, 5 bases. This CDR3 spans 14 amino acids. Germline-derived CDR1 and CDR2 are MNHEY and SVGAGI. Trimming removed 5 bases from V and 0 bases from J, with 11 bases in between. The CDR3 DNA reads as TGTGCCAGCAGTCCCTCCGCGGGCTCCTACGAGCAGTACTTC. It is translated as CASSPSAGSYEQYF.

This clone was seen only a few times. This chain links TRBV6-5 with TRBJ1-1; no clear D gene. This CDR3 contains 12 residues. V lost 6 bases and J lost 7, with 12 bases in between. Germline CDR1 is MNHEY and CDR2 is SVGAGI. The CDR3 spells CASSQSNLEAFF. In DNA form, the CDR3 reads TGTGCCAGCAGCCAGTCCAACCTTGAAGCTTTCTTT.

V gene TRBV5-1 combines with J gene TRBJ2-1, with 7 bases identical to TRBD1. The germline CDR1 and CDR2 sequences are SGHRS and YFSETQ. V shed 5 bases and J 8 bases; nucleotides not matched to a gene: 7. The CDR3 runs 13 residues. In nucleotides, the CDR3 is TGCGCCAGCAGAATCGACAGGGTGGATGAGCAGTTCTTC. This translates into CASRIDRVDEQFF.

CDR3 loop: CASSRGPGRGSSNQPQHF. CDR3 DNA: TGTGCCAGCAGTAGAGGGCCCGGTCGGGGATCGAGCAATCAGCCCCAGCATTTT. The genes are TRBV7-2 and TRBJ1-5; no clear D. CDR3 length equals 18 residues. Germline V gene lookup returns CDR1 SGHTA and CDR2 FQGNSA. V lost 6 bases, J lost 1 base, and 22 bases lay in between. The whole variable domain, remainder taken from reference TRBV7-2 and TRBJ1-5, is GAGVSQSPSNKVTEKGKDVELRCDPISGHTALYWYRQSLGQGLEFLIYFQGNSAPDKSGLPSDRFSAERTGGSVSTLTIQRTQQEDSAVYLCASSRGPGRGSSNQPQHFGDGTRLSIL.

V gene TRBV7-9 combines with J gene TRBJ1-3; D not certain. The V end was cut by 5 bases, the J end by 0 bases, with 11 bases between. Germline CDR1 SEHNR, CDR2 FQNEAQ (reference sequence). There are 15 residues in the CDR3. This CDR3 is CASSPKATSGNTIYF. The CDR3 bases are TGTGCCAGCAGCCCAAAAGCTACCTCTGGAAACACCATATATTTT.

The chain couples TRBV2 to TRBJ2-7; no firm D call. V lost 7 bases, J lost 3 bases, and 10 bases lay in between. CDR3 length: 12 amino acids. From germline, CDR1 is SNHLY and CDR2 FYNNEI. CDR3 region: CASTPEIYEQYF. As DNA, the CDR3 is TGTGCCAGCACCCCAGAAATCTACGAGCAGTACTTC.

V gene TRBV7-9 combines with J gene TRBJ1-4, with 11 bases matching TRBD1. The CDR3 loop spans 13 amino acids. The trim removed 11 bases at V and 8 bases at J, leaving 7 bases unmatched. Germline V gene lookup returns CDR1 SEHNR and CDR2 FQNEAQ (reference sequence). CDR3 bases: TGTGCCGGTTCGGGACAGGGGGGCGAAAAACTGTTTTTT. Translated, it gives CAGSGQGGEKLFF. Full variable domain (remainder filled in from reference TRBV7-9 and TRBJ1-4): DTGVSQNPRHKITKRGQNVTFRCDPISEHNRLYWYRQTLGQGPEFLTYFQNEAQLEKSRLLSDRFSAERPKGSFSTLEIQRTEQGDSAMYLCAGSGQGGEKLFFGSGTQLSVL.

The chain has TRBV7-9 and TRBJ1-2; TRBD1 aligns across 7 bases. CDR3 length: 15 residues. Per the germline V gene, CDR1 is SEHNR and CDR2 is FQNEAQ (reference sequence). V trimming: 1 base; J trimming: 4 bases; junction bases outside the gene matches: 6. The chain's CDR3 is CASSLDEGQSYGYTF. CDR3 DNA sequence: TGTGCCAGCAGCTTAGATGAGGGACAGAGCTATGGCTACACCTTC.